This T cell receptor beta chain was recovered during a study of blood T cell repertoires in COVID-19. For the study at large: From the United States, Italy and Spain came samples of acute and convalescent COVID-19. Sources were T cells, B-cell-depleted T cells, or PBMCs; the material itself was cDNA or gDNA.

Sequencing was performed with immunoSEQ multiplex PCR; in TCRdb, only in-frame clones are kept and a portion is missing. The table records approximately 330,000 clones, approximately 90% of them present only once. Enrollment of patients from Seattle took place during active infection, with longitudinal follow-up. Only a few counts were recorded for this clone. The CDR3 spans 17 residues. From germline, CDR1 is LNHDA and CDR2 SQIVND (reference sequence). Trimming cost V 3 bases and J 4 bases, with 16 bases left between them. The source material was peripheral blood. This sequence originates from a man aged 25-40 years with COVID-19, enrolled during active disease. The gene calls are TRBV19 and TRBJ1-6; D unclear. The chain's CDR3 is CASSMPGRAGYNSPLHF. The CDR3 bases are TGTGCCAGTAGTATGCCAGGAAGGGCGGGGTATAATTCACCCCTCCACTTT.